The 30 T cell receptor beta chains given below trace back to one sample, sequenced in a study of CD8 T cells in Susac syndrome. Random-hexamer reverse transcription was applied to about 0.5 to 1 ug RNA. TCRdb processed the immunoSEQ multiplex PCR reads anew with MiXCR; each CDR3 protein has one entry. The data show 100,000 to 150,000 distinct CDR3 sequences, more than 85% seen once. Sequencing was performed on CD8+ T cells from PBMCs. The receptors stem from a human donor with multiple sclerosis.

This clonotype was recorded once. The rearrangement joins TRBV29-1 to TRBJ1-1, with 8 bases lining up with TRBD1. This CDR3 is built from 14 residues. Trimming at V came to 7 bases and at J to 0 bases, leaving 7 bases not matched to a gene. The germline V gene encodes CDR1 SQVTM and CDR2 ANQGSEA. The CDR3 reads CSGDRGGLNTEAFF. CDR3 sequence (DNA): TGCAGCGGTGACAGGGGAGGCCTGAACACTGAAGCTTTCTTT.

The chain recombines TRBV5-1 with TRBJ2-7; D tentatively reads TRBD1 or TRBD2 (5 bases each). Germline lookup yields CDR1 SGHRS and CDR2 YFSETQ. The CDR3 spans 14 residues. The V end lost 2 bases, the J end lost 6 bases, and 15 bases lay between the germline ends. The CDR3: CASSLGQGAAEQYV. The CDR3 DNA is TGCGCCAGCAGCTTAGGCCAGGGAGCGGCCGAGCAGTACGTC.

This chain uses TRBV13 with TRBJ2-5; a weak D match, TRBD1 (5 bases). CDR1 is PRHDT, CDR2 FYEKMQ, per germline (reference sequence). This CDR3 is built from 13 residues. V was cut by 3 bases and J by 2 bases, with 7 bases left in between. The CDR3 DNA reads TGTGCCAGCAGCTTGGGGCGGCAAGAGACCCAGTACTTC. Amino acids: CASSLGRQETQYF.

This clonotype was detected once. The V and J genes are TRBV29-1 and TRBJ2-7; D remains unclear. The CDR3 is 13 amino acids. V gave up 2 bases and J gave up 0 bases, with 8 bases separating them. From germline, CDR1 is SQVTM and CDR2 ANQGSEA. In DNA form, the CDR3 reads TGCAGCGTTGAAACCACGGGCTCCTACGAGCAGTACTTC. It translates to CSVETTGSYEQYF.

The chain has TRBV5-6 and TRBJ2-1; 9 positions agree with TRBD1. This CDR3 has 15 residues. V shed 5 bases, J shed 10 bases, and the junction held 13 bases outside the gene matches. Germline values: CDR1 SGHDT, CDR2 YYEEEE. CDR3 coding DNA: TGTGCCAGCAGACCTCAAAACAGGGGGCGACTGGAGCAGTTCTTC. Translated: CASRPQNRGRLEQFF.

The chain is built from TRBV7-9 and TRBJ1-1; unclear D gene. Trimming shortened V by 1 base and J by 7 bases, and 13 bases separated the two germline ends. The CDR3 is 14 amino acids. The germline CDR1 and CDR2 sequences are SEHNR and FQNEAQ (reference sequence). The CDR3: CASSLVGTSFEAFF. DNA for the CDR3: TGTGCCAGCAGCTTAGTAGGCACTTCCTTTGAAGCTTTCTTT.

The chain links TRBV7-9 to TRBJ2-5; D may be TRBD1 (7 bases). Between the trimmed V and J ends, which lost 3 bases and 5 bases, there was a span of 10 bases. The length of the CDR3 is 13 residues. Germline V lookup: CDR1 SEHNR, CDR2 FQNEAQ (reference sequence). The CDR3 is CASSFRGAETQYF. The CDR3 DNA reads as TGTGCCAGCAGCTTCAGGGGGGCGGAGACCCAGTACTTC.

The chain links TRBV9 to TRBJ2-7, with D perhaps matching TRBD1 or TRBD2 (5 bases each). Looked up from germline, CDR1 is SGDLS and CDR2 is YYNGEE. The CDR3 spans 14 residues. V gave up 3 bases and J gave up 0 bases, with 10 bases separating them. The CDR3: CASSEAGTSYEQYF. In nucleotides, the CDR3 is TGTGCCAGCAGCGAGGCAGGGACCTCCTACGAGCAGTACTTC.

V is TRBV25-1 and J is TRBJ1-5; D is unclear. CDR3 size: 14 residues. Germline CDR1 MGHDK, CDR2 SYGVNS. The V end was cut by 4 bases, the J end by 2 bases, with 9 bases between. The CDR3 is CASSVGQGNQPQHF. The CDR3 nucleotides are TGTGCCAGCAGTGTGGGCCAGGGCAATCAGCCCCAGCATTTT.

This chain links TRBV2 with TRBJ2-5; maybe TRBD2 (5 bases). V lost 7 bases, J lost 3 bases, and 18 bases lay in between. The CDR3 is made up of 15 amino acids. The germline V gene has CDR1 SNHLY and CDR2 FYNNEI. The chain's CDR3 is CASIDFVTGKETQYF. DNA of the CDR3: TGTGCCAGCATAGATTTTGTGACGGGGAAAGAGACCCAGTACTTC. The full variable domain, rest sourced from reference TRBV2 and TRBJ2-5, is EPEVTQTPSHQVTQMGQEVILRCVPISNHLYFYWYRQILGQKVEFLVSFYNNEISEKSEIFDDQFSVERPDGSNFTLKIRSTKLEDSAMYFCASIDFVTGKETQYFGPGTRLLVL.

This clonotype was detected once. This chain uses TRBV27 with TRBJ2-1; no clear D gene. The CDR3 sequence is 13 residues long. V was trimmed by 3 bases and J by 6 bases, leaving 9 bases between them. Germline V gene sequence: CDR1 MNHEY, CDR2 SMNVEV (reference sequence). CDR3 DNA: TGTGCCAGCAGTTTTCCTACCCTCAATGAGCAGTTCTTC. Its translation is CASSFPTLNEQFF.

The chain uses TRBV29-1 and TRBJ1-2; D is uncertain. The CDR3 is made up of 13 amino acids. Trimming cost V 7 bases and J 1 base, with 13 bases left between them. The V gene's germline CDR1 is SQVTM and CDR2 ANQGSEA. CDR3 nucleotides: TGCAGCGCCTCCGGAGGAGATAACTATGGCTACACCTTC. As protein: CSASGGDNYGYTF.

V is TRBV12-3 or TRBV12-4 and J is TRBJ2-1; D gene uncertain. The CDR3 extends over 15 amino acids. Trimming left V 2 bases short and J 0 bases short, with 8 bases between. In DNA form, the CDR3 reads TGTGCCAGCAGTTTACTACGTTACTCCTACAATGAGCAGTTCTTC. Its translation is CASSLLRYSYNEQFF.

The chain links TRBV7-6 to TRBJ1-2; 10 nucleotides match TRBD1. Germline CDR1 reads SGHVS; CDR2 reads FNYEAQ. J was trimmed by 4 bases and V by 5 bases; bases with no gene match: 7. CDR3 size: 15 residues. CDR3 nucleotides: TGTGCCAGCAGCCTTGGGACAGGGGAGGGCTATGGCTACACCTTC. This translates into CASSLGTGEGYGYTF.

This rearrangement joins TRBV5-1 to TRBJ2-7; TRBD2 agrees at 7 bases. The CDR3 is made up of 15 amino acids. Losses at the gene ends were 1 base for V and 6 bases for J; bases not matched to a gene: 10. Looked up from germline, CDR1 is SGHRS and CDR2 is YFSETQ. The CDR3 region is CASSLSLPAGREQYF. CDR3 bases: TGCGCCAGCAGCTTGTCCCTTCCAGCGGGACGCGAGCAGTACTTC.

This chain joins TRBV11-3 and TRBJ2-1; the match to TRBD2 covers 15 bases. Germline V gene lookup returns CDR1 SGHNT and CDR2 YENEEA. The CDR3 runs 19 residues. J was trimmed by 4 bases and V by 4 bases; bases with no gene match: 11. The CDR3: CASSSQKGLAGGQYNEQFF. CDR3 sequence (DNA): TGTGCCAGCAGCTCCCAGAAAGGACTAGCGGGGGGGCAATACAATGAGCAGTTCTTC.

The V gene is TRBV7-3, the J gene TRBJ1-2; tentatively, D is TRBD1 (5 bases). Germline-derived CDR1 and CDR2 are SGHTA and FQGTGA. V lost 1 base to trimming and J lost 2 bases, with 11 bases between them. The CDR3 is 15 residues long. CDR3 sequence reads: CASSLIRRGNYGYTF. CDR3 DNA sequence: TGTGCCAGCAGCTTAATCCGGCGGGGGAACTATGGCTACACCTTC.

The J gene is TRBJ1-2, the V gene TRBV7-8; D not certain. Trimming cost V 1 base and J 0 bases, with 9 bases left between them. The CDR3 covers 15 residues. Germline lookup yields CDR1 SGHVS and CDR2 FQNEAQ. Here the CDR3 reads CASSLEARPNYGYTF. CDR3 DNA sequence: TGTGCCAGCAGCTTAGAGGCGCGCCCTAACTATGGCTACACCTTC.

The chain couples TRBV6-1 to TRBJ2-5; maybe TRBD1 (6 bases). CDR1 is MNHNS and CDR2 is SASEGT in the germline V gene. Trimming left V 6 bases short and J 2 bases short, with 22 bases between. The CDR3 covers 17 residues. CDR3 nucleotide sequence: TGTGCCAGCAGGGTAAACCTTTTCCGGGACACTCAAGAGACCCAGTACTTC. Translation: CASRVNLFRDTQETQYF.

The chain recombines TRBV7-3 with TRBJ2-2; D perhaps matches TRBD1 (5 bases). V lost 1 base, J lost 4 bases, and 10 bases lay in between. The CDR3 sequence is 15 residues long. Germline-derived CDR1 and CDR2 are SGHTA and FQGTGA. This CDR3 reads CASSLSLTGTGELFF. The CDR3 coding sequence is TGTGCCAGCAGCTTAAGTCTCACAGGCACCGGGGAGCTGTTTTTT.

This clonotype was found a few times. The chain couples TRBV29-1 to TRBJ2-7; unclear D gene. Germline CDR1 is SQVTM and CDR2 is ANQGSEA. The V gene lost 6 bases and the J gene lost 5 bases, with 17 bases spanning the gap. CDR3 length: 13 residues. CDR3 in amino acids: CSVRLENAHEQYF. In DNA, the CDR3 is TGCAGCGTGAGACTCGAAAACGCCCACGAGCAGTACTTC.

The chain is built from TRBV29-1 and TRBJ1-2, with D maybe TRBD1 (6 bases). This CDR3 contains 11 residues. Trimming took 4 bases from V and 8 from J, leaving 11 bases between them. Germline V gene sequence: CDR1 SQVTM, CDR2 ANQGSEA. This chain's CDR3 is CSVASGDGYTF. CDR3 coding DNA: TGCAGCGTTGCCTCAGGGGACGGCTACACCTTC.

The chain combines TRBV30 with TRBJ2-1; no firm D call. The germline V gene has CDR1 GTSNPN and CDR2 SVGIG (reference sequence). The CDR3 runs to 12 residues. The germline V and J ends were trimmed by 1 base and 5 bases, with 6 bases remaining between them. CDR3 sequence (DNA): TGTGCCTGGAGTGGGCCCAACAATGAGCAGTTCTTC. Translation: CAWSGPNNEQFF.

The chain uses TRBV18 and TRBJ2-1; D is undetermined. V gave up 3 bases and J gave up 0 bases, with 9 bases separating them. The CDR3 length is 15 residues. CDR1 and CDR2 from the germline V gene are KGHSH and LQKENI. This chain's CDR3 is CASSPQSHSYNEQFF. In nucleotides, the CDR3 is TGTGCCAGCTCACCCCAGAGCCACTCCTACAATGAGCAGTTCTTC.

The rearrangement joins TRBV11-2 to TRBJ2-1; D gene unclear. The CDR3 totals 18 residues. Germline V gene lookup returns CDR1 SGHAT and CDR2 FQNNGV. V lost 0 bases and J 2 bases, leaving 17 bases between the germline ends. CDR3 sequence: CASSLESADRLTYNEQFF. The CDR3 DNA reads TGTGCCAGCAGCTTAGAATCTGCGGACCGATTAACCTACAATGAGCAGTTCTTC. Filled out from reference TRBV11-2 and TRBJ2-1, the complete variable domain reads EAGVAQSPRYKIIEKRQSVAFWCNPISGHATLYWYQQILGQGPKLLIQFQNNGVVDDSQLPKDRFSAERLKGVDSTLKIQPAKLEDSAVYLCASSLESADRLTYNEQFFGPGTRLTVL.

The chain couples TRBV28 to TRBJ1-3, with TRBD1 matching 7 bases. Germline CDR1 is MDHEN and CDR2 is SYDVKM. This CDR3 region has 14 residues. V lost 5 bases and J lost 3; bases outside the gene matches: 4. CDR3 residues: CASSIYRGGNTIYF. CDR3 coding DNA: TGTGCCAGCAGTATCTACAGGGGTGGAAACACCATATATTTT.

V usage is TRBV24-1 and J usage is TRBJ2-3; possible D gene TRBD1, 6 bases. Trimming left V 5 bases short and J 8 bases short, with 10 bases between. Germline loops: CDR1 KGHDR, CDR2 SFDVKD. The CDR3 is made up of 12 amino acids. The CDR3 loop is CATSGTGSTQYF. The CDR3 bases are TGTGCCACCAGTGGTACAGGGTCTACGCAGTATTTT.

This chain connects TRBV7-9 to TRBJ1-1; a possible D gene is TRBD1 (5 bases). V lost 0 bases and J lost 2, with 13 bases in between. Germline loops: CDR1 SEHNR, CDR2 FQNEAQ (reference sequence). This CDR3 is built from 16 residues. The DNA of the CDR3 is TGTGCCAGCAGCTTAGCGTTCAAAGGGACCAACACTGAAGCTTTCTTT. Protein: CASSLAFKGTNTEAFF.

This rearrangement joins TRBV15 to TRBJ1-6; 9 bases are a match to TRBD1. This CDR3 comprises 16 residues. The germline CDR1 and CDR2 sequences are LNHNV and YYDKDF (reference sequence). The trim removed 2 bases at V and 9 bases at J, leaving 8 bases unmatched. The DNA of the CDR3 is TGTGCCACCAGCAGACTCCCACAGGGGGCAGGTTCACCCCTCCACTTT. The encoded protein is CATSRLPQGAGSPLHF.

J is TRBJ2-2 and V is TRBV3-1, with 8 bases fitting TRBD2. V trimming: 1 base; J trimming: 0 bases; junction bases outside the gene matches: 10. CDR1 and CDR2 (germline): LGHDT, YNNKEL (reference sequence). There are 19 residues in the CDR3. Written as DNA, the CDR3 is TGTGCCAGCAGCCAAGTTCCCCGACTAGCGTCAGCGAACACCGGGGAGCTGTTTTTT. Translating it yields CASSQVPRLASANTGELFF.